Each of the 25 T cell receptor beta chains below was sequenced from the same sample in a study of post-analysis software for immune sequencing data. These receptors lack a known antigen. Unique molecular identifiers featured in each of the TCR beta cDNA libraries. Via MiXCR, TCRdb re-called the PCR reads, giving one row per CDR3 protein. Here the sample spans a few hundred thousand distinct CDR3 sequences, under 55% being singletons. Overall study findings and caveats: About 5 TRBV segments were significantly more frequent in patients than in controls. TRBV5-6, TRBV5-1 and TRBV20-1 were among these segments.

The sequenced sample was blood. All receptors come from a girl under 18 with multiple sclerosis.

Only a few counts were recorded for this clonotype. This chain connects TRBV25-1 to TRBJ1-5; 7 nucleotides match TRBD1. Germline V gene sequence: CDR1 MGHDK, CDR2 SYGVNS. The CDR3 extends over 14 amino acids. With 8 bases clipped from V and 2 bases from J, the junction kept 6 bases outside the gene matches. The CDR3 reads CASSGGGGNQPQHF. CDR3 in DNA: TGTGCCAGCTCAGGGGGAGGGGGCAATCAGCCCCAGCATTTT. Combining the CDR3 with reference TRBV25-1 and TRBJ1-5 gives the whole variable domain EADIYQTPRYLVIGTGKKITLECSQTMGHDKMYWYQQDPGMELHLIHYSYGVNSTEKGDLSSESTVSRIRTEHFPLTLESARPSHTSQYLCASSGGGGNQPQHFGDGTRLSIL.

The V call is TRBV5-1, the J call TRBJ1-2; TRBD1 aligns across 8 bases. The CDR3 has 12 residues. V lost 6 bases to trimming and J lost 3 bases; unmatched junction nucleotides: 1. CDR1 is SGHRS and CDR2 is YFSETQ in the germline V gene. This CDR3 is CASKQGDYGYTF. The CDR3 nucleotides are TGCGCCAGCAAACAGGGGGACTATGGCTACACCTTC.

The chain is built from TRBV6-2 or TRBV6-3 and TRBJ2-1, with D perhaps TRBD1 or TRBD2 (6 bases each). Trimming shortened V by 0 bases and J by 13 bases, and 31 bases separated the two germline ends. The CDR3 is 19 residues long. Germline V gene lookup returns CDR1 MNHEY and CDR2 SVGEGT. Here the CDR3 reads CASSYSPIYRLVGGQTQFF. Written as DNA, the CDR3 is TGTGCCAGCAGTTACTCTCCTATTTACCGACTAGTCGGAGGACAGACCCAGTTCTTC.

This sequence joins TRBV25-1 and TRBJ1-6; TRBD1 is a possible D gene (6 bases). Germline V lookup: CDR1 MGHDK, CDR2 SYGVNS. This CDR3 comprises 14 residues. V lost 2 bases to trimming and J lost 9 bases, with 11 bases between them. The CDR3 protein is CASSEPQDSSPLHF. DNA for the CDR3: TGTGCCAGCAGTGAACCTCAGGACAGTTCACCCCTCCACTTT.

V usage is TRBV7-9 and J usage is TRBJ2-3, with 9 bases that match TRBD2. CDR3 length: 17 amino acids. V dropped 3 bases and J dropped 6; count of bases not matched to a gene: 13. In germline, CDR1 is SEHNR, CDR2 FQNEAQ (reference sequence). CDR3 protein: CASSFLQREVNDDTQYF. The CDR3 nucleotides read TGTGCCAGCAGCTTTCTCCAGCGGGAGGTCAATGACGATACGCAGTATTTT.

This chain uses TRBV28 with TRBJ2-2; TRBD1 is a possible D gene (5 bases). This CDR3 region has 15 residues. V was cut by 4 bases and J by 5 bases, with 14 bases left in between. The germline V gene encodes CDR1 MDHEN and CDR2 SYDVKM. The CDR3 reads CASSSGKIRTGELFF. The CDR3 DNA follows: TGTGCCAGCAGTTCAGGGAAGATTCGGACCGGGGAGCTGTTTTTT.

The rearrangement links TRBV20-1 to TRBJ1-1, with TRBD1 as a possible D gene (5 bases). This CDR3 is 9 amino acids long. Per germline, CDR1 DFQATT and CDR2 SNEGSKA (reference sequence). Trimming left V 6 bases short and J 11 bases short, with 10 bases between. CDR3 coding DNA: TGCAGTGCGGAGGAGGGGGCTTTCTTT. Translation gives CSAEEGAFF.

This clonotype was counted at least ten times. This chain connects TRBV18 to TRBJ2-1; D is possibly TRBD2 (6 bases). The CDR3 runs to 13 residues. Trimming shortened V by 4 bases and J by 6 bases, and 10 bases separated the two germline ends. Germline V CDR1 and CDR2: KGHSH, LQKENI. The CDR3 DNA reads as TGTGCCAGCTCACTGGGGACTGGCAATGAGCAGTTCTTC. It is translated as CASSLGTGNEQFF.

The gene calls are TRBV20-1 and TRBJ2-3; the D call may be TRBD1 or TRBD2 (7 bases each). The CDR3 contains 15 residues. V gave up 1 base and J gave up 3 bases, with 14 bases separating them. CDR1 DFQATT and CDR2 SNEGSKA come from the germline V gene (reference sequence). CDR3 DNA sequence: TGCAGTGCTAGAGTGGGAGGGGGCGCGACAGATACGCAGTATTTT. It codes for CSARVGGGATDTQYF.

The genes are TRBV24-1 and TRBJ1-2, with no clear D. Germline V gene lookup returns CDR1 KGHDR and CDR2 SFDVKD. Trimming cost V 3 bases and J 8 bases, with 6 bases left between them. The CDR3 is 11 residues long. CDR3 sequence (DNA): TGTGCCACCAGTGATGCGAGGGGCTACACCTTC. Translation gives CATSDARGYTF.

The chain recombines TRBV24-1 with TRBJ2-4, with D perhaps matching TRBD2 (5 bases). The better agreement between TRBJ2-7 and the DNA end casts doubt on the J call. The CDR3 is made up of 15 amino acids. CDR1 is KGHDR and CDR2 is SFDVKD in the germline V gene. As DNA, the CDR3 is TGTGCCACCAGTGATGCCGCCGGACTGGGCGACGAGCAGTACTTC. Protein: CATSDAAGLGDEQYF.

V gene TRBV20-1 combines with J gene TRBJ1-2; D is perhaps TRBD1 (5 bases). The ends were cut back, 1 base at V and 1 base at J, with 10 bases in the middle. Looked up from germline, CDR1 is DFQATT and CDR2 is SNEGSKA (reference sequence). The CDR3 consists of 14 residues. DNA for the CDR3: TGCAGTGCTAGAGGACAGCTTCTTAACTATGGCTACACCTTC. This gives the protein CSARGQLLNYGYTF.

V and J are TRBV29-1 and TRBJ2-1; 7 bases agree with TRBD2. The V gene's germline CDR1 is SQVTM and CDR2 ANQGSEA. V lost 6 bases, J lost 10 bases, and 9 bases stayed unmatched. The CDR3 is made up of 12 amino acids. This CDR3 reads CSVDSSAGEQFF. DNA of the CDR3: TGCAGCGTGGACTCTTCAGCGGGGGAGCAGTTCTTC.

The CDR3 sequence: CSARDGREGPQHF. In DNA form, the CDR3 reads TGCAGTGCTAGAGACGGCCGGGAGGGGCCCCAGCATTTT. This sequence joins TRBV20-1 and TRBJ1-5; D is unclear. The V end was cut by 0 bases, the J end by 9 bases, with 12 bases between. This CDR3 has 13 amino acids. Germline values: CDR1 DFQATT, CDR2 SNEGSKA (reference sequence).

The gene calls are TRBV28 and TRBJ1-6, with D unresolved. CDR1 MDHEN and CDR2 SYDVKM come from the germline V gene. The CDR3 length is 13 residues. Trimming took 2 bases from V and 11 from J, leaving 10 bases between them. The CDR3 region has the DNA TGTGCCAGCAGTTTAAGTGGAATTCCACCCCTCCACTTT. Its translation is CASSLSGIPPLHF. The full variable domain, completed using reference TRBV28 and TRBJ1-6, is DVKVTQSSRYLVKRTGEKVFLECVQDMDHENMFWYRQDPGLGLRLIYFSYDVKMKEKGDIPEGYSVSREKKERFSLILESASTNQTSMYLCASSLSGIPPLHFGNGTRLTVT.

The V and J genes are TRBV20-1 and TRBJ1-2, with D possibly TRBD1 on 5 matching bases. Germline V lookup: CDR1 DFQATT, CDR2 SNEGSKA (reference sequence). Trimming left V 6 bases short and J 5 bases short, with 16 bases between. The CDR3 is 13 amino acids. The CDR3 coding sequence is TGCAGTGCCCCTCGCCCAGGGCAGTATGGCTACACCTTC. It is translated as CSAPRPGQYGYTF.

This clonotype appeared a few times. The J gene is TRBJ1-2, the V gene TRBV6-6; a weak D match, TRBD1 (5 bases). With 8 bases removed from V and 3 bases from J, the gap between germline ends came to 10 bases. The CDR3 sequence is 12 residues long. Germline V gene lookup returns CDR1 MNHNY and CDR2 SVGAGI (reference sequence). The CDR3 DNA reads as TGTGCCAGCTCACAGGATTACTATGGCTACACCTTC. Encoded protein: CASSQDYYGYTF.

J is TRBJ2-7 and V is TRBV6-2 or TRBV6-3, with D possibly TRBD1 on 6 matching bases. Germline loops: CDR1 MNHEY, CDR2 SVGEGT. Between the trimmed V and J ends, which lost 2 bases and 7 bases, there was a span of 12 bases. The CDR3 covers 13 residues. Here the CDR3 DNA reads TGTGCCAGCAGTTACCGGCCCCAGGGGGAGCAGTACTTC. It is translated as CASSYRPQGEQYF.

In this sample, this clonotype turned up a few times. Its ends do not fully match the called genes, so a read error is possible. V and J are TRBV29-1 and TRBJ2-7; D is undetermined. Germline V gene data show CDR1 as SQVTM and CDR2 as ANQGSEA. CDR3 length equals 13 residues. Here the CDR3 DNA reads TGCAGCGTCGCCCCGACGGCTTCCTATGAGCAGTACTTC. Protein product: CSVAPTASYEQYF.

This clonotype was counted many times. V and J are TRBV4-1 and TRBJ2-7; 8 bases are a match to TRBD2. Trimming removed 7 bases from V and 7 bases from J; junction bases left unmatched: 18. The CDR3 has 16 residues. Per germline, CDR1 MGHRA and CDR2 YSYEKL. DNA of the CDR3: TGCGCCAGCAACGCAAGGGTGACTAGCGCTCCCGGGGAGCAGTACTTC. Its translation: CASNARVTSAPGEQYF.

This sequence joins TRBV9 and TRBJ2-3, with D possibly being TRBD2 (6 bases). The CDR3 spans 15 residues. Per the germline V gene, CDR1 is SGDLS and CDR2 is YYNGEE. Trimming left V 4 bases short and J 4 bases short, with 16 bases between. The CDR3 DNA follows: TGTGCCAGCAGCTTCGGGCCCGGGGGTTCAGATACGCAGTATTTT. Translating gives CASSFGPGGSDTQYF.

The chain employs TRBV20-1 and TRBJ2-3, with 11 nucleotides matching TRBD1. J gave up 3 bases and V 8 bases, and 10 bases lay outside the gene matches. This CDR3 has 15 residues. Germline assignment: CDR1 DFQATT and CDR2 SNEGSKA (reference sequence). The CDR3 bases are TGCAGTATAGCCATCGGACAGGGGGCAACAGATACGCAGTATTTT. Its protein product is CSIAIGQGATDTQYF.

The rearrangement links TRBV7-9 to TRBJ2-3, with D possibly TRBD1 on 6 matching bases. V was shortened by 8 bases and J by 0 bases, with 12 bases between the two germline ends. This CDR3 region has 14 residues. The germline gives CDR1 SEHNR, CDR2 FQNEAQ (reference sequence). This chain's CDR3 is CASQGYTSTDTQYF. DNA of the CDR3: TGTGCCAGCCAGGGGTACACTAGCACAGATACGCAGTATTTT.

The V gene is TRBV7-2, the J gene TRBJ2-1; maybe TRBD2 (6 bases). This CDR3 spans 16 amino acids. Trimming removed 5 bases at V and 0 bases at J, with 14 bases between. CDR1 is SGHTA, CDR2 FQGNSA, per germline. The CDR3 DNA is TGTGCCAGCAGCGCCAGATCCGGGAGCTCCTACAATGAGCAGTTCTTC. This codes for CASSARSGSSYNEQFF. Full variable domain (rest looked up from reference TRBV7-2 and TRBJ2-1): GAGVSQSPSNKVTEKGKDVELRCDPISGHTALYWYRQSLGQGLEFLIYFQGNSAPDKSGLPSDRFSAERTGGSVSTLTIQRTQQEDSAVYLCASSARSGSSYNEQFFGPGTRLTVL.

The gene calls are TRBV7-9 and TRBJ2-1, with 11 bases that match TRBD1. Germline values: CDR1 SEHNR, CDR2 FQNEAQ (reference sequence). CDR3 length equals 17 residues. Losses at the gene ends were 1 base for V and 6 bases for J; bases not matched to a gene: 8. The CDR3 region has the DNA TGTGCCAGCAGCTTAGTTTATCGGACAGGGGGCGGCAATGAGCAGTTCTTC. Its protein product is CASSLVYRTGGGNEQFF.